The 13 T cell receptor beta chains in this list originate from one sample, sequenced in a study of T cells in Graves' hyperthyroidism and ophthalmopathy. Using RNA transcripts as the source, TCR beta CDR3 regions were amplified. HTBI primers were the set used in a first-round RT-PCR of the TCR CDR3. TCRdb redid the calling of the multiplex PCR reads with MiXCR, one entry per CDR3 protein. The sample carries fewer than 650,000 distinct CDR3 sequences, approximately 15% recorded once. The sequenced sample consisted of blood. The origin of the receptors is a woman aged 30 to 39 with Graves' hyperthyroidism that later progressed to Graves' ophthalmopathy.

The chain couples TRBV9 to TRBJ2-1; 9 nucleotides line up with TRBD2. Trimming took 4 bases from V and 5 from J; bases not matched to a gene: 19. This CDR3 has 19 residues. Germline CDR1 and CDR2: SGDLS and YYNGEE. CDR3 sequence (DNA): TGTGCCAGCAGCACACGGACTAGCGCGGGGGGGGGGCGAAACAATGAGCAGTTCTTC. It codes for CASSTRTSAGGGRNNEQFF.

This clonotype was seen at least ten times. V gene TRBV7-3 combines with J gene TRBJ2-5; D uncertain. This CDR3 region has 15 residues. The V gene lost 4 bases and the J gene lost 2 bases, with 14 bases spanning the gap. CDR1 is SGHTA, CDR2 FQGTGA, per germline. CDR3 residues: CASSSAVGFQETQYF. The CDR3 region has the DNA TGTGCCAGCAGCTCCGCTGTGGGGTTTCAAGAGACCCAGTACTTC.

The sample holds many counts of this clonotype. J is TRBJ1-1 and V is TRBV19; unclear D gene. CDR1 and CDR2 (germline): LNHDA, SQIVND (reference sequence). Trimming cost V 6 bases and J 1 base, with 9 bases left between them. The CDR3 is 13 residues long. CDR3: CASRLDGNTEAFF. In DNA form, the CDR3 reads TGTGCCAGTAGGTTAGACGGGAACACTGAAGCTTTCTTT. The complete variable domain, with remaining parts taken from reference TRBV19 and TRBJ1-1, reads DGGITQSPKYLFRKEGQNVTLSCEQNLNHDAMYWYRQDPGQGLRLIYYSQIVNDFQKGDIAEGYSVSREKKESFPLTVTSAQKNPTAFYLCASRLDGNTEAFFGQGTRLTVV.

This clonotype was seen repeatedly, ten times or more. The chain has TRBV7-2 and TRBJ1-5; 7 bases agree with TRBD1. The CDR3 totals 13 residues. J gave up 9 bases and V 0 bases, and 2 bases lay outside the gene matches. From germline, CDR1 is SGHTA and CDR2 FQGNSA. Here the CDR3 DNA reads TGTGCCAGCAGCTTAGCGCAGGGGGGGCCCCAGCATTTT. Amino acid sequence: CASSLAQGGPQHF.

This clonotype showed up many times. The chain couples TRBV7-9 to TRBJ2-3; 10 nucleotides line up with TRBD2. Germline CDR1 is SEHNR and CDR2 is FQNEAQ (reference sequence). The CDR3 is made up of 15 amino acids. V gave up 2 bases and J gave up 2 bases; unmatched junction bases: 1. CDR3 loop: CASSLLAGVTDTQYF. The CDR3, as DNA: TGTGCCAGCAGCTTACTAGCGGGAGTCACAGATACGCAGTATTTT.

A word on this clonotype: Just one base apart from a much larger clone, this may be a read error. Here the CDR3 reads CASSRDRGGTGELCF. In DNA form, the CDR3 reads TGCGCCAGCAGCCGGGACAGGGGTGGAACCGGGGAGCTGTGTTTT. The rearrangement uses TRBV10-2 and TRBJ2-2, with 10 bases identical to TRBD1. The CDR3 is 15 residues long. Germline V gene data show CDR1 as WSHSY and CDR2 as SAAADI.

The genes are TRBV5-1 and TRBJ2-5, with a possible D match to TRBD1 (6 bases). Trimming stripped 1 base from V and 4 bases from J, with 8 bases between. This CDR3 comprises 13 residues. CDR1 and CDR2 from the germline V gene are SGHRS and YFSETQ. CDR3 sequence reads: CASSLQGLETQYF. The DNA for the CDR3 is TGCGCCAGCAGCTTGCAGGGGTTAGAGACCCAGTACTTC.

This clonotype came up many times. This chain uses TRBV24-1 with TRBJ1-1; the match to TRBD1 covers 8 bases. With 4 bases clipped from V and 7 bases from J, the junction kept 4 bases outside the gene matches. The CDR3 covers 13 residues. Germline V gene sequence: CDR1 KGHDR, CDR2 SFDVKD. The CDR3 region has the DNA TGTGCCACCAGTGAACCGACAGGGGATGAAGCTTTCTTT. Translation gives CATSEPTGDEAFF.

The genes are TRBV6-2 or TRBV6-3 and TRBJ1-5; perhaps TRBD1 as D (5 bases). The V gene lost 0 bases and the J gene lost 2 bases, with 11 bases spanning the gap. The CDR3 covers 16 residues. Germline loops: CDR1 MNHEY, CDR2 SVGEGT. CDR3 amino acids: CASSYSAGSGNQPQHF. CDR3 nucleotide sequence: TGTGCCAGCAGTTACTCGGCAGGGTCAGGCAATCAGCCCCAGCATTTT.

The chain employs TRBV5-4 and TRBJ2-6, with 8 bases aligning to TRBD1. Unmatched junction bases numbered 7, after V lost 5 bases and J lost 0 bases. The germline V gene has CDR1 SGHNT and CDR2 YYREEE (reference sequence). The CDR3 totals 17 residues. Here the CDR3 reads CASSYGTGSSGANVLTF. The CDR3 bases are TGTGCCAGCAGTTATGGGACAGGTAGCTCTGGGGCCAACGTCCTGACTTTC.

In this sample, this clonotype turned up many times. The gene calls are TRBV12-3 or TRBV12-4 and TRBJ1-1; 7 positions agree with TRBD1. The CDR3 covers 15 residues. V shed 5 bases and J 1 base; nucleotides not matched to a gene: 7. CDR3 coding DNA: TGTGCCAGCAGTGCCCCCGGGACAGAGAACACTGAAGCTTTCTTT. Translating it yields CASSAPGTENTEAFF.

At least ten counts were recorded for this clonotype. V and J are TRBV6-1 and TRBJ2-7; D is unclear. This CDR3 spans 12 amino acids. The V gene lost 1 base and the J gene lost 3 bases, with 4 bases spanning the gap. In germline, CDR1 is MNHNS, CDR2 SASEGT. The CDR3 spells CASSEVFYEQYF. In nucleotides, the CDR3 is TGTGCCAGCAGTGAAGTATTCTACGAGCAGTACTTC.

The chain employs TRBV29-1 and TRBJ2-2; D uncertain. The CDR3 consists of 14 residues. The germline V gene encodes CDR1 SQVTM and CDR2 ANQGSEA. Deletions cut 7 bases from V and 0 bases from J, with 12 bases between. This CDR3 is CSAERDSNTGELFF. DNA for the CDR3: TGCAGCGCCGAGCGAGACTCGAACACCGGGGAGCTGTTTTTT.